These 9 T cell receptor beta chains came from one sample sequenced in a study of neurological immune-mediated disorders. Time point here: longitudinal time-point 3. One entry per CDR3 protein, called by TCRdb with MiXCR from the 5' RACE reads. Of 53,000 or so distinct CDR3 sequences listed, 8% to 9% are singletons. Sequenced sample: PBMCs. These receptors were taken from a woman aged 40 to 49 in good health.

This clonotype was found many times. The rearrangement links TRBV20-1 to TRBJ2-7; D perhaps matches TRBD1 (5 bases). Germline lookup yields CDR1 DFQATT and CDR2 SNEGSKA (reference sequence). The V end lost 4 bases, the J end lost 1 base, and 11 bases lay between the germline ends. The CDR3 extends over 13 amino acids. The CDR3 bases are TGCAGTGCTACAGGACAAAGATCCTACGAGCAGTACTTC. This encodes CSATGQRSYEQYF.

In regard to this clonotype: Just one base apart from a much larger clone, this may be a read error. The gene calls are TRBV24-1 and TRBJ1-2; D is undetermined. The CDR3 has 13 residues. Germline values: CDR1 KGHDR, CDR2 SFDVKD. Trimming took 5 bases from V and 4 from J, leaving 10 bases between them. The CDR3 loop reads CATSVWGSYGYTF. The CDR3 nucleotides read TGTGCCACCAGTGTATGGGGAAGCTATGGCTACACCTTC.

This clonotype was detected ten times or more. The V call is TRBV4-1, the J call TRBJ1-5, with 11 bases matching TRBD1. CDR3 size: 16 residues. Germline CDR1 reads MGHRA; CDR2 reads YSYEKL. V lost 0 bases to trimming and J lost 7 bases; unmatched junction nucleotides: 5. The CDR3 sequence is CASSQEVGTGGQPQHF. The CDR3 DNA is TGCGCCAGCAGCCAAGAAGTAGGGACAGGGGGACAGCCCCAGCATTTT.

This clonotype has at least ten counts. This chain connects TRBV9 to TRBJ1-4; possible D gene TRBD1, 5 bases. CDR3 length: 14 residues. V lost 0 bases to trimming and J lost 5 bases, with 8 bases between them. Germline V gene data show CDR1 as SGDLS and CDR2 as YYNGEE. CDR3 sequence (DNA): TGTGCCAGCAGCGTAGAAGGGACGAATGAAAAACTGTTTTTT. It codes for CASSVEGTNEKLFF.

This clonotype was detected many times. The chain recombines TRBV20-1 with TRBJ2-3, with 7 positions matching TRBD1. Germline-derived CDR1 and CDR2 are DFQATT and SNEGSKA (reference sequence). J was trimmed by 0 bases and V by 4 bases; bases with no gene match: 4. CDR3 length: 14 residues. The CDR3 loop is CSAIRDSSTDTQYF. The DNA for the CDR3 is TGCAGTGCTATCCGGGACAGCAGCACAGATACGCAGTATTTT.

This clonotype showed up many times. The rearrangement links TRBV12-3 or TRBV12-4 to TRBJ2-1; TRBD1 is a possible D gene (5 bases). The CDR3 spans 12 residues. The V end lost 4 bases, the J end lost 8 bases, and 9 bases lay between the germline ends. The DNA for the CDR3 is TGTGCCAGCAGTTCTATACAGGATGAGCAGTTCTTC. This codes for CASSSIQDEQFF.

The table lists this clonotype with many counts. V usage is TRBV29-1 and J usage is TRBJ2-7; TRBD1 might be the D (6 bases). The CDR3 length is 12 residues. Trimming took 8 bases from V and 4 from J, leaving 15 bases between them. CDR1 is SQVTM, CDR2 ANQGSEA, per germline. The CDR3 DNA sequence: TGCAGCACCTGGACAGAGAGTTACGAGCAGTACTTC. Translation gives CSTWTESYEQYF.

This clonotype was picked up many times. The CDR3 bases are TGTGCCAGCAGCTTAGGACCGGGGGGGTCCTACGAGCAGTACTTC. Translating it yields CASSLGPGGSYEQYF. This rearrangement joins TRBV7-6 to TRBJ2-7; 8 nucleotides match TRBD2. The CDR3 sequence is 15 residues long. V trimming: 1 base; J trimming: 1 base; junction bases outside the gene matches: 3. Germline CDR1 is SGHVS and CDR2 is FNYEAQ.

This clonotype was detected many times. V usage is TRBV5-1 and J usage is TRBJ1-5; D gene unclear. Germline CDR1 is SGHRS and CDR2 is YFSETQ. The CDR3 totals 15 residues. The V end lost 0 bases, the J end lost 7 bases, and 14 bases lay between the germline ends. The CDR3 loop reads CASSLDGDVEQPQHF. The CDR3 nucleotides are TGCGCCAGCAGCTTGGACGGGGATGTCGAGCAGCCCCAGCATTTT.